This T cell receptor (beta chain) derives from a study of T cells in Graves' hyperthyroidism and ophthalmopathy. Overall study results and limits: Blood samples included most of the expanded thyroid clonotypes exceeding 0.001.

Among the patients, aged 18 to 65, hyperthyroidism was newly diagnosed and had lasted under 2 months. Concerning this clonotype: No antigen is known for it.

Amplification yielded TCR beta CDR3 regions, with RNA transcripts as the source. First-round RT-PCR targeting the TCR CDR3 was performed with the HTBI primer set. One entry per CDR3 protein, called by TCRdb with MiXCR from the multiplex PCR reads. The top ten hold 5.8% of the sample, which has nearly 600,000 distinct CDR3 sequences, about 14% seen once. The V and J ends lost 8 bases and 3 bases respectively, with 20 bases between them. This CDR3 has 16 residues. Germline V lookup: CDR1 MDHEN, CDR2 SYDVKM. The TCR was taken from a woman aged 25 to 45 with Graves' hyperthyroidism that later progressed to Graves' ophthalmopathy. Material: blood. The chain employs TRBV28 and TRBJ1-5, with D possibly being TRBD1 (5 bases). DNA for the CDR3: TGTGCCAGCGGCCACAGGCGGCGGAAGCACAATCAGCCCCAGCATTTT. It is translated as CASGHRRRKHNQPQHF.